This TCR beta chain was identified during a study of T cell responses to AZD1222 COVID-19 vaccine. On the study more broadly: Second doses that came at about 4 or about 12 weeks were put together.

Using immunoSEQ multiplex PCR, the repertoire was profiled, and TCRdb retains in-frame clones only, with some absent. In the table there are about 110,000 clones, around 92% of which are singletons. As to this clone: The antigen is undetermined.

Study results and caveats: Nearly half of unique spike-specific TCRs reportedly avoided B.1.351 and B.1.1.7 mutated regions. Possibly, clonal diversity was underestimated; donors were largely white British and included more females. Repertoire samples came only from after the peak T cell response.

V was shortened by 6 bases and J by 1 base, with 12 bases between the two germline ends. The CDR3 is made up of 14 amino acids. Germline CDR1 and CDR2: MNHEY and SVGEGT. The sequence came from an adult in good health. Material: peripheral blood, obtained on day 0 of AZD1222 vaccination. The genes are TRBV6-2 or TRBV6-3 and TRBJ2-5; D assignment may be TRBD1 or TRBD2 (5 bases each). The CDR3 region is CASSQHGGQETQYF. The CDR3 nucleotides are TGTGCCAGCAGCCAGCATGGGGGCCAAGAGACCCAGTACTTC.